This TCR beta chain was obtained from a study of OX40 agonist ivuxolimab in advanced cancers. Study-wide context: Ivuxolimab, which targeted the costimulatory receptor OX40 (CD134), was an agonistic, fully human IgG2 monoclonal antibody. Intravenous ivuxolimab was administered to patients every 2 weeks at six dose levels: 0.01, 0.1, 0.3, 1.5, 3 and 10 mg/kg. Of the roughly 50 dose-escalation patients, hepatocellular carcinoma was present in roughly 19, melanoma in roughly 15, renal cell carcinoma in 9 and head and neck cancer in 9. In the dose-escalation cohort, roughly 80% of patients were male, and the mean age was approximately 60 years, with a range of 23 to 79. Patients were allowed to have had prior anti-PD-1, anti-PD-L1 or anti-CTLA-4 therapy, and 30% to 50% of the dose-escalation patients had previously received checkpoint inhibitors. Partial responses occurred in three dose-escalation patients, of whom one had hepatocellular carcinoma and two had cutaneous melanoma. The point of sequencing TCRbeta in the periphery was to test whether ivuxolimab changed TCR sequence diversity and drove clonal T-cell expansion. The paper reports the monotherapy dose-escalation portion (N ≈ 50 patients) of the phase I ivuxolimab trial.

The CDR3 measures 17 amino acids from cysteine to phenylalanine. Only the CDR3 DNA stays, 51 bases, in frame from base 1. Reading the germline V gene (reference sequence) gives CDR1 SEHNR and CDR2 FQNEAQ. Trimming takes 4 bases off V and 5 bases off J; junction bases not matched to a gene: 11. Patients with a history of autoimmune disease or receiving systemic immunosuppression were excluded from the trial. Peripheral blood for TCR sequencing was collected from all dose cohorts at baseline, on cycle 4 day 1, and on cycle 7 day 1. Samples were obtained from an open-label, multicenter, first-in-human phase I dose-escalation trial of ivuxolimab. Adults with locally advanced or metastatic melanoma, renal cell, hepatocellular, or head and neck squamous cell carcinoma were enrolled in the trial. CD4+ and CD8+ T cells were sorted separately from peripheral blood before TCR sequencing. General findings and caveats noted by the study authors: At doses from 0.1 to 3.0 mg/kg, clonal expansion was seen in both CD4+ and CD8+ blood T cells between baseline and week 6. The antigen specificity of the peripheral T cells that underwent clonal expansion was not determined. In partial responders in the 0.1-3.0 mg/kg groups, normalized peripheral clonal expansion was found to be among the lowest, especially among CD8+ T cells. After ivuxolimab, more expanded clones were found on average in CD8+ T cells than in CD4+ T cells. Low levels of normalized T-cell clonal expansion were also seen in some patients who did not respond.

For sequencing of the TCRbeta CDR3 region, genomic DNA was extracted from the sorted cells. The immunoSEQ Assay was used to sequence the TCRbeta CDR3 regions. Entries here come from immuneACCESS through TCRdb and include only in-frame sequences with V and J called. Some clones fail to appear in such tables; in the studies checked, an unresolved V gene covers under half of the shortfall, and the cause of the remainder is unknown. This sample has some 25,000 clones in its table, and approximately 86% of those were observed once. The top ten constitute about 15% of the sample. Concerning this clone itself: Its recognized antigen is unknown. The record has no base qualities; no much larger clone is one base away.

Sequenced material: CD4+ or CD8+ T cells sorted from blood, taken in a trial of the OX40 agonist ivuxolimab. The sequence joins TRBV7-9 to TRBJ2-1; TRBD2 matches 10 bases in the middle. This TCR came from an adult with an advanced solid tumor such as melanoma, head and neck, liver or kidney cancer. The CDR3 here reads CASSSHRWTSGNNEQFF. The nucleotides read TGTGCCAGCAGCTCCCACCGGTGGACTAGCGGAAACAATGAGCAGTTCTTC.